Below, 8 T cell receptor beta chains from the same sample are listed, as sequenced in a study of PD-L1 blockade in urothelial cancer. The table came from immunoSEQ multiplex PCR; TCRdb's copy has only in-frame clones and leaves some out. The sample holds about 52,000 clones, 84% seen once. This material consisted of PBMCs, taken around atezolizumab (anti-PD-L1) treatment. These receptors originate from a man aged 40-50 years with urothelial cancer.

The J gene is TRBJ2-1, the V gene TRBV19; D is unclear. V lost 8 bases, J lost 8 bases, and 16 bases lay in between. Germline-derived CDR1 and CDR2 are LNHDA and SQIVND (reference sequence). The CDR3 sequence is 13 residues long. CDR3 coding DNA: TGTGCCAGTTCCTTGAGTTTGAGCGATGAGCAGTTCTTC. It specifies CASSLSLSDEQFF.

The J gene is TRBJ2-3, the V gene TRBV9; the D is unclear. This CDR3 spans 14 amino acids. Germline lookup yields CDR1 SGDLS and CDR2 YYNGEE. With 0 bases removed from V and 2 bases from J, the gap between germline ends came to 7 bases. CDR3 sequence reads: CASSVARFTDTQYF. The DNA for the CDR3 is TGTGCCAGCAGCGTAGCGCGGTTCACAGATACGCAGTATTTT. Filled out from reference TRBV9 and TRBJ2-3, the complete variable domain reads DSGVTQTPKHLITATGQRVTLRCSPRSGDLSVYWYQQSLDQGLQFLIQYYNGEERAKGNILERFSAQQFPDLHSELNLSSLELGDSALYFCASSVARFTDTQYFGPGTRLTVL.

J is TRBJ2-3 and V is TRBV2, with D unresolved. CDR3 length: 13 residues. Trimming pared 7 bases from V and 0 bases from J, leaving 8 bases between. Looked up from germline, CDR1 is SNHLY and CDR2 is FYNNEI. The CDR3, as DNA: TGTGCCAGCATAGAGGAAAGCACAGATACGCAGTATTTT. Amino acid sequence: CASIEESTDTQYF.

This clone was observed a few times. V gene TRBV2 combines with J gene TRBJ2-1; no firm D call. CDR1 is SNHLY, CDR2 FYNNEI, per germline. Trimming removed 7 bases at V and 9 bases at J, with 19 bases between. CDR3 length: 14 residues. The CDR3 region is CASNHYGSPPEQFF. In nucleotides, the CDR3 is TGTGCCAGCAACCACTACGGTAGTCCACCTGAGCAGTTCTTC.

The chain is built from TRBV4-1 and TRBJ1-5; 12 bases align to TRBD1. This CDR3 region has 18 residues. V gave up 0 bases and J gave up 4 bases; unmatched junction bases: 7. From germline, CDR1 is MGHRA and CDR2 YSYEKL. The CDR3 region is CASSQDPGTGGSNQPQHF. In DNA form, the CDR3 reads TGCGCCAGCAGCCAAGATCCCGGGACAGGGGGCTCTAATCAGCCCCAGCATTTT.

This clone was observed a single time. The chain uses TRBV28 and TRBJ1-1; 9 bases are shared with TRBD1. The J segment lost 4 bases and the V segment lost 7 bases, leaving 16 bases of the junction unmatched. CDR3 length: 17 residues. Germline loops: CDR1 MDHEN, CDR2 SYDVKM. The CDR3 region has the DNA TGTGCCAGCAAGCTTCTATTGACAGGGGGTAGGAGCACTGAAGCTTTCTTT. It specifies CASKLLLTGGRSTEAFF. The full variable domain, with the rest looked up from reference TRBV28 and TRBJ1-1, is DVKVTQSSRYLVKRTGEKVFLECVQDMDHENMFWYRQDPGLGLRLIYFSYDVKMKEKGDIPEGYSVSREKKERFSLILESASTNQTSMYLCASKLLLTGGRSTEAFFGQGTRLTVV.

This clone was seen only a few times. The rearrangement uses TRBV11-2 and TRBJ2-7; the match to TRBD2 covers 11 bases. Germline assignment: CDR1 SGHAT and CDR2 FQNNGV. V lost 3 bases to trimming and J lost 3 bases; unmatched junction nucleotides: 4. The CDR3 contains 15 residues. The CDR3 DNA reads as TGTGCCAGCAGCTTTTTGACTAGCGGGAACTACGAGCAGTACTTC. Translating it yields CASSFLTSGNYEQYF.

This rearrangement joins TRBV7-3 to TRBJ2-1; D possibly corresponds to TRBD1 (6 bases). Germline lookup yields CDR1 SGHTA and CDR2 FQGTGA. V dropped 5 bases and J dropped 5 bases, with 16 bases sitting between them. This CDR3 has 15 residues. The CDR3 reads CASSTQGPLDNEQFF. DNA of the CDR3: TGTGCCAGCAGCACCCAGGGGCCCCTCGACAATGAGCAGTTCTTC.